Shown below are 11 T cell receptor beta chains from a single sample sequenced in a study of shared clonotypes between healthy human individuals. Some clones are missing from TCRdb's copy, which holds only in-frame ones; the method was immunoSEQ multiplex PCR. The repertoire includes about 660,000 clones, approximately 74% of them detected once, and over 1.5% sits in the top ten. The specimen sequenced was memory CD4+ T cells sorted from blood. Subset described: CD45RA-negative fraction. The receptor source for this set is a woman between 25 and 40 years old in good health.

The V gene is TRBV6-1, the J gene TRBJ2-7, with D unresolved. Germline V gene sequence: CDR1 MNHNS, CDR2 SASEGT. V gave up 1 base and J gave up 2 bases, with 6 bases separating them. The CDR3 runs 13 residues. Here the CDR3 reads CASSEGQPYEQYF. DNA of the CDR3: TGTGCCAGCAGTGAAGGTCAGCCCTACGAGCAGTACTTC.

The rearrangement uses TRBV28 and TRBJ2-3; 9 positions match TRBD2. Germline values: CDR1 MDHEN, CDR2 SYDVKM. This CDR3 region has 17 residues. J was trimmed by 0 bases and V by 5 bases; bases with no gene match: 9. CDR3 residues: CASSGASGKGSTDTQYF. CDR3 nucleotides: TGTGCCAGCAGTGGCGCTAGCGGGAAGGGCAGCACAGATACGCAGTATTTT.

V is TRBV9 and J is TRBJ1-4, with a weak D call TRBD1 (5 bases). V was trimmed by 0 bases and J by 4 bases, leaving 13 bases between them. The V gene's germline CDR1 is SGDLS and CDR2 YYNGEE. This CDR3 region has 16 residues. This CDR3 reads CASSVAGGQDNEKLFF. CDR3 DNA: TGTGCCAGCAGCGTAGCTGGGGGTCAGGATAATGAAAAACTGTTTTTT.

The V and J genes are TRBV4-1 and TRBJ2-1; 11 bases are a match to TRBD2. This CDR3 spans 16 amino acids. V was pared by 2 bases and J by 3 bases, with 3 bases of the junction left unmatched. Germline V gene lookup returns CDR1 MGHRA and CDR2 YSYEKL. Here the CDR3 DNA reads TGCGCCAGCAGCCAAAGACTAGCGGGACTCTACAATGAGCAGTTCTTC. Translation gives CASSQRLAGLYNEQFF.

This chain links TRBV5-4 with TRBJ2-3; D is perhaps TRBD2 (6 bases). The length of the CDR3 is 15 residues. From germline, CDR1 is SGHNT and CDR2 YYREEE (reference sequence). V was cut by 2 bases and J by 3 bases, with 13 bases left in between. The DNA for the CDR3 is TGTGCCAGCAGCTTCGGGGGAGTAGGTACAGATACGCAGTATTTT. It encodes CASSFGGVGTDTQYF.

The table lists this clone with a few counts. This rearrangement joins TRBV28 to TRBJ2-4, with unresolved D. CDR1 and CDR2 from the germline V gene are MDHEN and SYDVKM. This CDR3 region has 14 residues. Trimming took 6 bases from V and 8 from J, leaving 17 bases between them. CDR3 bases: TGTGCCAGCAGCTCCACCGACCCGGTCGACATTCAGTACTTC. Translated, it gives CASSSTDPVDIQYF. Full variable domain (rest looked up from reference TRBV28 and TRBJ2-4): DVKVTQSSRYLVKRTGEKVFLECVQDMDHENMFWYRQDPGLGLRLIYFSYDVKMKEKGDIPEGYSVSREKKERFSLILESASTNQTSMYLCASSSTDPVDIQYFGAGTRLSVL.

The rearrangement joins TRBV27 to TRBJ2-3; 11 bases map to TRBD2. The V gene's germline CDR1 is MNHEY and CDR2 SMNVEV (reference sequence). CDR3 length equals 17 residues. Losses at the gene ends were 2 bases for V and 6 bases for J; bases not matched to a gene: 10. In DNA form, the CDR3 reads TGTGCCAGCAGTTTAGCCCTGTATAGCGGGAGGGCGGATACGCAGTATTTT. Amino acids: CASSLALYSGRADTQYF.

CDR3 amino acids: CAAGGPYTQYF. In nucleotides, the CDR3 is TGTGCAGCGGGAGGGCCCTATACGCAGTATTTT. The chain couples TRBV19 to TRBJ2-3; TRBD2 aligns across 10 bases. The CDR3 extends over 11 amino acids. Germline V gene sequence: CDR1 LNHDA, CDR2 SQIVND (reference sequence).

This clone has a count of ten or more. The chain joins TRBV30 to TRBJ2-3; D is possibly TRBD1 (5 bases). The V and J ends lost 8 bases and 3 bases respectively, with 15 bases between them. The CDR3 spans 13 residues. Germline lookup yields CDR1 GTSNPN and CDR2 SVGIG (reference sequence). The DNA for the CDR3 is TGTGCCAACCGCCCAGGGATAACAGATACGCAGTATTTT. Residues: CANRPGITDTQYF.

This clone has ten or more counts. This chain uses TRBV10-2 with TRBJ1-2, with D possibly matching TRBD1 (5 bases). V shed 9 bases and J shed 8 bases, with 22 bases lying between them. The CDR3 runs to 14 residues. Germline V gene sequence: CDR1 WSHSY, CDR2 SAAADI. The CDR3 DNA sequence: TGCGCCAGTAAATTCCCGGGGCAGCTTGGAGGCTACACCTTC. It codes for CASKFPGQLGGYTF.

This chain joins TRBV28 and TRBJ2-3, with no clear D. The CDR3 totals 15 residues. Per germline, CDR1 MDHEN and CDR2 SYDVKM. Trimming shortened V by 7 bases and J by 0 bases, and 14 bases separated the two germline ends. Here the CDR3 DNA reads TGTGCCAGCACTGGTTTGGTCTCTAGCACAGATACGCAGTATTTT. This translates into CASTGLVSSTDTQYF. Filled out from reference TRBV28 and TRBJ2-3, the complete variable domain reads DVKVTQSSRYLVKRTGEKVFLECVQDMDHENMFWYRQDPGLGLRLIYFSYDVKMKEKGDIPEGYSVSREKKERFSLILESASTNQTSMYLCASTGLVSSTDTQYFGPGTRLTVL.